The T cell receptor (beta chain) described here comes from a study of early T cells in non-severe SARS-CoV-2 infection. About the research overall: Sequenced bulk RNA came from whole blood that was unsorted, and chains were unpaired.

Study-wide results and limits: In VDJdb matching, anti-spike CD8 responses were favored while private and CD4 specificities went missing.

In the library, individual cDNA molecules carried attached unique molecular identifiers. TCRdb redid the calling of the 5' RACE reads with MiXCR, one entry per CDR3 protein. The repertoire includes more than 95,000 distinct CDR3 sequences, approximately 11% of them detected once, and about 4.5% sits in the top ten. The V end lost 3 bases, the J end lost 5 bases, and 14 bases lay between the germline ends. From germline, CDR1 is SGHAT and CDR2 FQNNGV. CDR3 length: 14 amino acids. This clonotype came up a few times. Its antigen is still unknown. The sequences come from whole blood, collected at baseline. The chain joins TRBV11-2 to TRBJ2-7, with D possibly being TRBD1 (6 bases). The sequence was collected from an adult who was a healthcare worker with PCR-confirmed SARS-CoV-2 infection or an uninfected control (not recorded which). The CDR3 spells CASSLTQGWDEQYF. Here the CDR3 DNA reads TGTGCCAGCAGCTTGACACAGGGATGGGACGAGCAGTACTTC.